A single sample is the source of the 25 T cell receptor beta chains below, sequenced in a study of tissue T cells after allogeneic stem cell transplantation. Some clones are missing from TCRdb's copy, which holds only in-frame ones; the method was immunoSEQ multiplex PCR. The sample shows roughly 50,000 clones, around 73% of them seen only once. Sequenced material: sorted cells pooled from one or two spleens. The receptors come from a pool of C57BL/6 mice in good health.

Only a few counts were recorded for this clone. Gene names denote mouse genes. The read is 1 residue too short to cover the CDR3 end, so that end is filled in from the germline J gene. V is TRBV12-1 and J is TRBJ2-7; 11 bases fit TRBD1. J lost 5 bases, V lost 4 bases, and 3 bases had no gene match. This CDR3 is built from 13 residues. CDR1 is SGHSN and CDR2 is HYEKVE in the germline V gene. The CDR3 bases that were read are TGTGCCAGCTCCCGGACAGGGGGCGATGAACAGTAC. It yields the protein CASSRTGGDEQY. The full CDR3 sequence reads CASSRTGGDEQYF.

With respect to this clone: Mouse gene names and germline throughout. Partial CDR3 DNA: TGTGCCAGCAGCTTAGGCTGGGGACGGGGCCATAACTATGCTGAGCAGTTC. This codes for CASSLGWGRGHNYAEQF. The CDR3 as a whole reads CASSLGWGRGHNYAEQFF. This rearrangement joins TRBV3 to TRBJ2-1; TRBD2 is a possible D gene (6 bases). The read ends 1 residue shy of where the CDR3 ends; the end is completed using the germline J gene. The CDR3 covers 18 residues. V lost 1 base and J 0 bases, leaving 16 bases between the germline ends. Germline V CDR1 and CDR2: SNHLY, FYNGKV (reference sequence).

Worth noting for this clone: Gene names are mouse gene names. The read stops 1 residue short of the end of the CDR3; the missing end is completed from the germline J gene. V is TRBV15 and J is TRBJ2-5; TRBD1 matches at 10 bases. Per germline, CDR1 SGHND and CDR2 FRSKSL. Trimming cost V 4 bases and J 6 bases; bases outside gene matches: 4. CDR3 length: 14 amino acids. CDR3 DNA, as far as it was read: TGTGCCAGCAGTTCCGGGACAGGGGTGGACACCCAGTAC. It specifies CASSSGTGVDTQY. The whole CDR3 protein is CASSSGTGVDTQYF.

Concerning this clone: The gene symbols are mouse symbols. The read falls 1 residue short of the CDR3 end, and the missing part is taken from the germline J gene. The V call is TRBV3, the J call TRBJ2-4; 11 bases are a match to TRBD2. The CDR3 consists of 15 residues. The germline V gene has CDR1 SNHLY and CDR2 FYNGKV (reference sequence). Trimming at V came to 3 bases and at J to 9 bases, leaving 8 bases not matched to a gene. CDR3: CASSLGLGVPRTLYF. The DNA read from the CDR3 is TGTGCCAGCAGCTTGGGACTGGGGGTTCCGAGAACCTTGTAC.

As to this clone: The genes and germline here are from mouse. The observed sequence ends 1 residue before the CDR3 terminus, with the missing tail filled in from the germline J gene. This sequence joins TRBV31 and TRBJ2-3; 10 positions agree with TRBD2. V was clipped by 2 bases and J by 3 bases; unmatched bases: 2. This CDR3 has 14 amino acids. Per the germline V gene, CDR1 is GKSSPN and CDR2 is SITVG. Partial CDR3 DNA: TGTGCCTGGAGTGGCTGGGGGGGCGCAGAAACGCTGTAT. Protein sequence: CAWSGWGGAETLY. The full CDR3 is CAWSGWGGAETLYF.

As for this clone: Genes here carry mouse names. The read terminates 1 residue ahead of where the CDR3 ends, so the germline J gene completes it. The V and J genes are TRBV5 and TRBJ2-7, with TRBD2 matching 9 bases. Germline CDR1 is LGHNA and CDR2 is YNLKQL (reference sequence). This CDR3 has 15 residues. With V trimmed by 4 bases and J by 0 bases, 4 bases remained unmatched. Here the CDR3 reads CASSPRLGVSYEQYF. The sequenced part of the CDR3 DNA is TGTGCCAGCAGCCCTCGACTGGGGGTCTCCTATGAACAGTAC.

This clone was counted a few times. Mouse gene names and germline throughout. The read comes to an end 1 residue before the CDR3 does, leaving the germline J gene to fill in the end. This chain links TRBV29 with TRBJ2-7, with 7 bases aligning to TRBD2. The CDR3 sequence is 12 residues long. Germline CDR1 MSHET, CDR2 SYDVDS. Trimming at V came to 6 bases and at J to 3 bases, leaving 2 bases not matched to a gene. The CDR3 sequence is CASRTGNYEQYF. Incomplete CDR3 DNA: TGTGCTAGCAGGACTGGGAACTATGAACAGTAC. Together with reference TRBV29 and TRBJ2-7, the CDR3 gives the full variable domain: DMKVTQMPRYLIKRMGENVLLECGQDMSHETMYWYRQDPGLGLQLIYISYDVDSNSEGDIPKGYRVSRKKREHFSLILDSAKTNQTSVYFCASRTGNYEQYFGPGTRLTVL.

Concerning this clone itself: Gene and germline names: mouse. The sequence runs out 1 residue before the end of the CDR3; the remainder is reconstructed from the germline J gene. The rearrangement joins TRBV1 to TRBJ2-2, with 9 bases lining up with TRBD2. This CDR3 spans 14 amino acids. V shed 4 bases, J shed 3 bases, and the junction held 0 bases outside the gene matches. Germline V gene lookup returns CDR1 NSQYPW and CDR2 LRSPGD (reference sequence). The CDR3 region is CTCSDWGDTGQLYF. CDR3 bases read: TGCACCTGCAGTGACTGGGGGGACACCGGGCAGCTCTAC. The variable domain in full, completed from reference TRBV1 and TRBJ2-2, reads VTLLEQNPRWRLVPRGQAVNLRCILKNSQYPWMSWYQQDLQKQLQWLFTLRSPGDKEVKSLPGADYLATRVTDTELRLQVANMSQGRTLYCTCSDWGDTGQLYFGEGSKLTVL.

Remarks on this clone: Any gene name here is a mouse gene name. The CDR3 end is not reached by the read, which stops 1 residue before it; the germline J gene fills it in. This chain links TRBV12-2 with TRBJ2-7, with D perhaps TRBD1 or TRBD2 (6 bases each). The ends were cut back, 0 bases at V and 6 bases at J, with 14 bases in the middle. There are 14 residues in the CDR3. Germline lookup yields CDR1 SGHLS and CDR2 HYDKME. This CDR3 is CASSLDWGRSEQYF. The CDR3 bases that were read are TGTGCCAGCTCTCTCGATTGGGGGCGCAGTGAACAGTAC.

On this clone: Genes and germline come from the mouse. The read ends 1 residue early relative to the CDR3; the germline J gene fills the gap. This rearrangement joins TRBV13-1 to TRBJ2-1; 10 bases are shared with TRBD2. In germline, CDR1 is NSHNY, CDR2 SYGAGN. J was trimmed by 0 bases and V by 5 bases; bases with no gene match: 2. The CDR3 is 15 amino acids. CDR3 DNA, as far as it was read: TGTGCCAGCAGGACTGGGGGGCCTAACTATGCTGAGCAGTTC. Its protein is CASRTGGPNYAEQF. The whole CDR3 protein is CASRTGGPNYAEQFF.

Comment on this clone: The genes are named according to mouse. The CDR3 end falls 1 residue outside the read, so it is completed with the germline J gene. This same CDR3 is encoded by further DNA sequences in the sample. The chain combines TRBV16 with TRBJ2-7; D remains unclear. The CDR3 consists of 12 residues. Trimming removed 3 bases at V and 4 bases at J, with 7 bases between. CDR1 SGHSA and CDR2 FRNQAP come from the germline V gene. The CDR3 spells CASSFEGYEQYF. Partial CDR3 DNA: TGTGCAAGCAGCTTTGAGGGTTATGAACAGTAC.

With respect to this clone: All gene names here are mouse names. CDR3 bases read: TGTGCCAGCAGCTCCCGCGGGCCCAACGAAAGATTATTT. Protein sequence: CASSSRGPNERLF. The full CDR3 protein is CASSSRGPNERLFF. The chain combines TRBV3 with TRBJ1-4; D remains unclear. The observed sequence ends 1 residue before the CDR3 terminus, with the missing tail filled in from the germline J gene. The germline gives CDR1 SNHLY, CDR2 FYNGKV (reference sequence). The ends were cut back, 4 bases at V and 3 bases at J, with 9 bases in the middle. This CDR3 comprises 14 residues.

This clone was counted a few times. The gene symbols are mouse symbols. The CDR3 goes on 1 residue after the read ends, and that part is filled in from the germline J gene. The chain uses TRBV19 and TRBJ2-7; 12 positions match TRBD1. Germline assignment: CDR1 FNHDT and CDR2 SITEND (reference sequence). The CDR3 runs to 14 residues. Unmatched junction bases numbered 5, after V lost 4 bases and J lost 6 bases. This CDR3 reads CASSLGQGAGEQYF. The covered CDR3 bases are TGTGCCAGCAGTCTGGGACAGGGGGCTGGTGAACAGTAC.

Comment on this clone: Each gene name is a mouse one. Coverage ceases 1 residue before the CDR3 finishes, and the germline J gene fills in the end. V gene TRBV19 combines with J gene TRBJ2-3; D possibly corresponds to TRBD1 (6 bases). The V end lost 7 bases, the J end lost 0 bases, and 12 bases lay between the germline ends. The V gene's germline CDR1 is FNHDT and CDR2 SITEND (reference sequence). This CDR3 has 14 amino acids. The sequenced CDR3 bases are TGTGCCAGCTCCGGGACAACTAGTGCAGAAACGCTGTAT. Residues: CASSGTTSAETLY. Given in full, the CDR3 is CASSGTTSAETLYF.

There are a few counts of this clone. Germline and genes: mouse. The read falls 1 residue short of the CDR3 end, and the missing part is taken from the germline J gene. V gene TRBV31 combines with J gene TRBJ2-7; 7 bases are a match to TRBD1. The germline CDR1 and CDR2 sequences are GKSSPN and SITVG. The trim removed 1 base at V and 9 bases at J, leaving 9 bases unmatched. This CDR3 comprises 13 residues. Incomplete CDR3 DNA: TGTGCCTGGAGTCCTCCGGGACAGAGGGGACAGTAC. Translation: CAWSPPGQRGQY. The entire CDR3 is CAWSPPGQRGQYF.

In the case of this clone: Gene names and germline match the mouse. The CDR3 end is not reached by the read, which stops 1 residue before it; the germline J gene fills it in. V is TRBV31 and J is TRBJ2-1, with 10 nucleotides matching TRBD2. The CDR3 has 13 residues. Trimming cost V 3 bases and J 5 bases; bases outside gene matches: 1. Per germline, CDR1 GKSSPN and CDR2 SITVG. CDR3 in amino acids: CAWRLGGDAEQFF. CDR3 bases read: TGTGCCTGGAGACTGGGGGGGGATGCTGAGCAGTTC.

Worth noting for this clone: Genes here carry mouse names. The read comes to an end 1 residue before the CDR3 does, leaving the germline J gene to fill in the end. This chain joins TRBV14 and TRBJ2-4; D uncertain. Between the trimmed V and J ends, which lost 4 bases and 0 bases, there was a span of 6 bases. CDR3 size: 13 residues. Germline CDR1 SGHDT, CDR2 FRDEAV. CDR3 DNA, as far as it was read: TGTGCCAGCAGTCGGGAAAGTCAAAACACCTTGTAC. Residues: CASSRESQNTLY. The full CDR3 protein is CASSRESQNTLYF.

In the case of this clone: The genes and germline here are from mouse. The CDR3 loop reads CASSLVGVSAETLYF. CDR3 DNA (partial): TGTGCCAGCAGCTTAGTAGGGGTTAGTGCAGAAACGCTGTAT. This sequence joins TRBV3 and TRBJ2-3; D possibly corresponds to TRBD1 (5 bases). The CDR3 goes on 1 residue after the read ends, and that part is filled in from the germline J gene. V was clipped by 1 base and J by 0 bases, with 8 bases between them. CDR3 length: 15 amino acids. The germline V gene has CDR1 SNHLY and CDR2 FYNGKV (reference sequence).

Concerning this clone itself: All gene names here are mouse names. From the germline J gene comes the end of the CDR3, since the read stops 1 residue before it. Other DNA sequences in the sample encode the same CDR3. This chain joins TRBV13-1 and TRBJ1-3; D is ambiguous. V lost 0 bases, J lost 0 bases, and 4 bases lay in between. Germline CDR1 NSHNY, CDR2 SYGAGN. The CDR3 extends over 14 amino acids. The CDR3 sequence: CASSDASSGNTLYF. CDR3 bases read: TGTGCCAGCAGTGATGCAAGTTCTGGAAATACGCTCTAT.

On this clone: Genes and germline come from the mouse. The read is 1 residue too short to cover the CDR3 end, so that end is filled in from the germline J gene. V is TRBV16 and J is TRBJ2-4; 10 bases match TRBD2. J gave up 6 bases and V 5 bases, and 2 bases lay outside the gene matches. In germline, CDR1 is SGHSA, CDR2 FRNQAP. This CDR3 comprises 13 residues. CDR3 amino acids: CASSPGGANTLYF. CDR3 DNA (partial): TGTGCAAGCAGCCCTGGGGGGGCGAACACCTTGTAC.

A note on this clone: Gene names follow the mouse nomenclature. The DNA ends 1 residue before the CDR3 does, and the rest of the CDR3 is filled in from the germline J gene. Other DNA sequences within the sample encode an identical CDR3. The chain recombines TRBV16 with TRBJ2-4; possible D gene TRBD2, 5 bases. This CDR3 is 14 amino acids long. Germline values: CDR1 SGHSA, CDR2 FRNQAP. V shed 1 base and J shed 1 base, with 6 bases lying between them. The sequenced CDR3 bases are TGTGCAAGCAGCTTAGTTGGGGGTCAAAACACCTTGTAC. Protein sequence: CASSLVGGQNTLY. The full CDR3 protein is CASSLVGGQNTLYF.

Worth noting for this clone: The germline and genes are mouse ones. Coverage ceases 1 residue before the CDR3 finishes, and the germline J gene fills in the end. This chain links TRBV17 with TRBJ1-2; 8 bases map to TRBD1. There are 14 residues in the CDR3. In germline, CDR1 is MNHDT, CDR2 YYDKIL. After removal of 2 bases from V and 3 bases from J, the junction contained 2 bases not matched to a gene. The CDR3 loop reads CASSRQGADSDYTF. The covered CDR3 bases are TGTGCTAGCAGTAGACAGGGGGCAGACTCCGACTACACC. The variable domain in full, with the rest retrieved from reference TRBV17 and TRBJ1-2, is DTTVKQNPRYKLARVGKPVNLICSQTMNHDTMYWYQKKPNQAPKLLLFYYDKILNREADTFEKFQSSRPNNSFCSLYIGSAGLEYSAMYLCASSRQGADSDYTFGSGTRLLVI.

Concerning this clone itself: Each gene name is a mouse one. The CDR3 extends 1 residue past the end of the read, so its final part is completed from the germline J gene. J is TRBJ1-2 and V is TRBV24; D ambiguous. CDR1 and CDR2 from the germline V gene are KGHTA and FRNEEI. The V and J ends lost 3 bases and 0 bases respectively, with 8 bases between them. The CDR3 spans 14 residues. CDR3 sequence: CASSLPTTNSDYTF. CDR3 DNA (partial): TGTGCCAGCAGTCTACCGACAACAAACTCCGACTACACC.

This clone was recorded only once. All gene names here are mouse names. The read comes to an end 1 residue before the CDR3 does, leaving the germline J gene to fill in the end. This chain uses TRBV26 with TRBJ1-1; D gene unclear. The CDR3 loop spans 15 amino acids. V lost 3 bases to trimming and J lost 0 bases, with 11 bases between them. From germline, CDR1 is KGHPV and CDR2 FQNQEV (reference sequence). CDR3 residues: CASSLPRSANTEVFF. The sequenced part of the CDR3 DNA is TGTGCCAGCAGTCTACCCAGGTCTGCAAACACAGAAGTCTTC.

Of note for this clone: Gene names follow the mouse nomenclature. The CDR3 end lies 1 residue beyond the end of the read and is filled in from the germline J gene. Other DNA sequences in the sample encode the same CDR3. The chain combines TRBV3 with TRBJ1-2, with TRBD1 as a possible D gene (6 bases). V lost 4 bases and J 2 bases, leaving 8 bases between the germline ends. In germline, CDR1 is SNHLY, CDR2 FYNGKV (reference sequence). The CDR3 covers 13 residues. CDR3 DNA (partial): TGTGCCAGCAGCTCAACAGGGAACTCCGACTACACC. As protein: CASSSTGNSDYT. The complete CDR3 protein is CASSSTGNSDYTF.